This T cell receptor (beta chain) was sequenced during a study of graft-versus-host responses after intestinal transplantation. To note about this clone: Its antigen remains unknown.

Looked up from germline, CDR1 is MNHEY and CDR2 is SVGAGI. V was trimmed by 1 base and J by 3 bases, leaving 12 bases between them. The CDR3 is 15 amino acids. Produced via immunoSEQ multiplex PCR; TCRdb's table is partial and in-frame only. The repertoire has 25,000 or so clones, roughly 82% of them found once; the top ten carry 0.55% to 0.8%. The chain links TRBV6-5 to TRBJ1-2; tentative D call: TRBD1 (6 bases). This sample comprised unstimulated CD4+ T cells sorted from spleen or lymph node cells, obtained before intestinal transplant. This clonotype originated in a human donor who received an intestinal transplant. The CDR3 DNA reads as TGTGCCAGCAGTTACTTGGGGGCGGGAGACTATGGCTACACCTTC. Its translation is CASSYLGAGDYGYTF.